What follows describes a single T cell receptor beta chain. The sample is drawn from a study of shared clonotypes between healthy human individuals. Libraries were prepared by immunoSEQ multiplex PCR; TCRdb keeps only in-frame clonotypes and omits some of them. The sample yields hundreds of thousands of clones, around 72% seen once. CDR3 length: 14 residues. Germline lookup yields CDR1 SGHNT and CDR2 YENEEA. Trimming shortened V by 5 bases and J by 0 bases, and 11 bases separated the two germline ends. This sequence was found in a woman aged 30 to 39 in good health. The V call is TRBV11-3, the J call TRBJ2-7, with D tentatively TRBD1 or TRBD2 (7 bases each). Sequencing was done on a sample of memory CD4+ T cells sorted from blood. This sample's subset: CD45RA-negative fraction. CDR3 region: CASSQGGDSYEQYF. The CDR3 nucleotides are TGTGCCAGCAGCCAGGGGGGGGACTCCTACGAGCAGTACTTC.